A single sample is the source of the 12 T cell receptor beta chains below, sequenced in a study of CD8 T cells in Susac syndrome. With random hexamers, roughly 0.45 to 1 ug RNA was reverse transcribed. TCRdb reprocessed the immunoSEQ multiplex PCR reads via MiXCR and lists one record per CDR3 protein. Altogether fewer than 80,000 distinct CDR3 sequences are present, approximately 95% being singletons, with the ten largest covering 0.24%. Sequencing was performed on CD8+ T cells from PBMCs. The receptor set was obtained from a human donor in good health.

This chain uses TRBV7-9 with TRBJ2-7, with 9 bases matching TRBD1. This CDR3 comprises 17 residues. CDR1 and CDR2 (germline): SEHNR, FQNEAQ (reference sequence). V lost 1 base and J lost 1; bases outside the gene matches: 8. The CDR3 reads CASSLVGQGLDSYEQYF. CDR3 nucleotide sequence: TGTGCCAGCAGCTTAGTGGGACAGGGCCTCGATTCCTACGAGCAGTACTTC.

The chain combines TRBV9 with TRBJ1-1; TRBD1 agrees at 7 bases. V dropped 4 bases and J dropped 4; count of bases not matched to a gene: 10. The CDR3 is 15 residues long. The germline V gene encodes CDR1 SGDLS and CDR2 YYNGEE. The CDR3 region has the DNA TGTGCCAGCAGCCCACGACAGGGTGGGAGCACTGAAGCTTTCTTT. It is translated as CASSPRQGGSTEAFF.

The gene calls are TRBV28 and TRBJ1-3; the D is unclear. This CDR3 is built from 15 residues. V dropped 1 base and J dropped 3 bases, with 10 bases sitting between them. Germline lookup yields CDR1 MDHEN and CDR2 SYDVKM. The CDR3 sequence: CASSLSPGYGNTIYF. CDR3 bases: TGTGCCAGCAGTTTATCACCGGGCTATGGAAACACCATATATTTT.

J is TRBJ2-3 and V is TRBV30, with D unclear. Trimming took 5 bases from V and 3 from J, leaving 9 bases between them. The germline gives CDR1 GTSNPN, CDR2 SVGIG (reference sequence). The CDR3 is 12 amino acids. CDR3 sequence: CAWGEVTDTQYF. CDR3 coding DNA: TGTGCCTGGGGCGAGGTAACAGATACGCAGTATTTT.

The J gene is TRBJ2-6, the V gene TRBV7-3; D is unresolved. Germline V gene lookup returns CDR1 SGHTA and CDR2 FQGTGA. Trimming took off 5 bases at V and 2 bases at J, with 13 bases between the two ends. The CDR3 has 16 amino acids. CDR3 sequence: CASSPRSEAGANVLTF. The CDR3 DNA follows: TGTGCCAGCAGCCCGCGGTCTGAAGCTGGGGCCAACGTCCTGACTTTC. The full variable domain, in which reference TRBV7-3 and TRBJ2-6 provide the parts outside the CDR3, is GAGVSQTPSNKVTEKGKYVELRCDPISGHTALYWYRQSLGQGPEFLIYFQGTGAADDSGLPNDRFFAVRPEGSVSTLKIQRTERGDSAVYLCASSPRSEAGANVLTFGAGSRLTVL.

This chain links TRBV24-1 with TRBJ2-2; 8 bases are shared with TRBD2. The germline V gene has CDR1 KGHDR and CDR2 SFDVKD. The CDR3 sequence is 16 residues long. V was pared by 5 bases and J by 4 bases, with 8 bases of the junction left unmatched. CDR3 bases: TGTGCCACCAGTGCCAGAGGCGGGGGGCTCACCGGGGAGCTGTTTTTT. This encodes CATSARGGGLTGELFF.

DNA for the CDR3: TGCGCCAGCAGCCAGGCCGCGACTTTATCCTACGAGCAGTACTTC. Encoded protein: CASSQAATLSYEQYF. The chain is built from TRBV4-1 and TRBJ2-7; D unresolved. CDR3 size: 15 residues. V was trimmed by 3 bases and J by 1 base, leaving 13 bases between them. From germline, CDR1 is MGHRA and CDR2 YSYEKL.

The genes are TRBV6-2 or TRBV6-3 and TRBJ2-7; D perhaps matches TRBD2 (6 bases). Trimming took off 2 bases at V and 4 bases at J, with 9 bases between the two ends. The CDR3 contains 13 residues. CDR1 is MNHEY and CDR2 is SVGEGT in the germline V gene. Here the CDR3 DNA reads TGTGCCAGCAGTTACGGACTATTTTACGAGCAGTACGTC. This translates into CASSYGLFYEQYV.

The gene calls are TRBV28 and TRBJ2-5; tentative D call: TRBD2 (7 bases). Germline CDR1 is MDHEN and CDR2 is SYDVKM. The CDR3 is 12 residues long. V lost 8 bases and J 2 bases, leaving 9 bases between the germline ends. For the CDR3, the DNA is TGTGCCAGCGAGGGGGGGCAAGAGACCCAGTACTTC. It specifies CASEGGQETQYF.

The chain uses TRBV6-2 or TRBV6-3 and TRBJ2-6; possibly TRBD1 for D (5 bases). The germline CDR1 and CDR2 sequences are MNHEY and SVGEGT. Trimming pared 2 bases from V and 0 bases from J, leaving 11 bases between. This CDR3 comprises 17 residues. The chain's CDR3 is CASSYLQGSSGANVLTF. DNA for the CDR3: TGTGCCAGCAGTTACCTGCAGGGATCCTCTGGGGCCAACGTCCTGACTTTC.

The V gene is TRBV7-8, the J gene TRBJ1-2, with TRBD1 as a possible D gene (6 bases). Germline V lookup: CDR1 SGHVS, CDR2 FQNEAQ. Trimming pared 2 bases from V and 3 bases from J, leaving 16 bases between. This CDR3 region has 16 residues. DNA for the CDR3: TGTGCCAGCAGCTTATATCAGTACAGGGAGGACTATGGCTACACCTTC. Residues: CASSLYQYREDYGYTF. Using reference TRBV7-8 and TRBJ1-2 for the parts outside the CDR3, the full variable domain is GAGVSQSPRYKVAKRGQDVALRCDPISGHVSLFWYQQALGQGPEFLTYFQNEAQLDKSGLPSDRFFAERPEGSVSTLKIQRTQQEDSAVYLCASSLYQYREDYGYTFGSGTRLTVV.

The chain is built from TRBV9 and TRBJ1-2, with 7 bases fitting TRBD1. CDR3 length: 14 amino acids. V lost 0 bases and J lost 3; bases outside the gene matches: 2. Germline V CDR1 and CDR2: SGDLS, YYNGEE. CDR3: CASSVGGGDYGYTF. The CDR3 DNA reads as TGTGCCAGCAGCGTAGGAGGGGGCGACTATGGCTACACCTTC.